This is a list of T cell receptor beta chains from one sample in a study of response to subunit inactivated influenza vaccine. Each CDR3 protein gets one entry after TCRdb re-called the RT-PCR reads with MiXCR. The sample records more than 450,000 distinct CDR3 sequences, about 7.6% being singletons. The sample in question was PBMCs from blood, obtained around 25 months after vaccination. The receptor set was obtained from a man aged 50-75 years who received an inactivated influenza vaccine. The CDR3 runs from the conserved cysteine through the conserved F or W. The D gene is left open where the match is weak. Rows give clone size only sometimes, using once, few, many, or a class for an expanded clone.

v_gene: TRBV20-1; j_gene: TRBJ2-3; d_gene: -; abundance: -; CDR3nt: TGCAGTGCCGAAGCTACGGGTTTTGTCGGGACTAGCACAGATACGCAGTATTTT; CDR3aa: CSAEATGFVGTSTDTQYF
v_gene: TRBV10-3; j_gene: TRBJ2-3; d_gene: -; abundance: -; CDR3nt: TGTGCCATCAGTGACTTCGGCAGAGCTAGCACAGATACGCAGTATTTT; CDR3aa: CAISDFGRASTDTQYF
v_gene: TRBV27; j_gene: TRBJ2-7; d_gene: TRBD1; abundance: -; CDR3nt: TGTGCCAGCAGCCTAGAGGACAGGGGGGTGTACGAGCAGTACTTC; CDR3aa: CASSLEDRGVYEQYF
v_gene: TRBV9; j_gene: TRBJ2-3; d_gene: -; abundance: few; CDR3nt: TGTGCCAGCAGCGTAAGTTCCGTCGGCATTAGCACAGATACGCAGTATTTT; CDR3aa: CASSVSSVGISTDTQYF
v_gene: TRBV7-2; j_gene: TRBJ2-1; d_gene: TRBD1; abundance: many; CDR3nt: TGTGCCAGCACCCCAGGGGGCATTGAGCAGTTCTTC; CDR3aa: CASTPGGIEQFF
v_gene: TRBV4-3; j_gene: TRBJ2-7; d_gene: -; abundance: many; CDR3nt: TGCGCCAGCAGCCAAGATTACGAAAGTCCCTCCTACGAGCAGTACTTC; CDR3aa: CASSQDYESPSYEQYF
v_gene: TRBV27; j_gene: TRBJ2-7; d_gene: -; abundance: few; CDR3nt: TGTGCCAGCAGTTTCATTCCGGTCTACGAGCAGTACTTC; CDR3aa: CASSFIPVYEQYF
v_gene: TRBV4-2; j_gene: TRBJ2-3; d_gene: TRBD2; abundance: many; CDR3nt: TGTGCCAGCAGCCAAGGTCCAGCGGGAGGCCGCGGCTTGGATACGCAGTATTTT; CDR3aa: CASSQGPAGGRGLDTQYF
v_gene: TRBV5-1; j_gene: TRBJ2-5; d_gene: TRBD2; abundance: -; CDR3nt: TGCGCCAGCAGCTTGTTCCCAGGGATGACCGTGGGGGGGAAGACCCAGTACTTC; CDR3aa: CASSLFPGMTVGGKTQYF
v_gene: TRBV7-6; j_gene: TRBJ2-7; d_gene: -; abundance: few; CDR3nt: TGTGCCAGCAGCTCCCCAGGGGACGGCTCCTACGAGCAGTACTTC; CDR3aa: CASSSPGDGSYEQYF
v_gene: TRBV5-5; j_gene: TRBJ1-1; d_gene: -; abundance: few; CDR3nt: TGTGCCAGCAGGAGACGGGACAATTTGAACACTGAAGCTTTCTTT; CDR3aa: CASRRRDNLNTEAFF
v_gene: TRBV7-3; j_gene: TRBJ2-7; d_gene: TRBD2; abundance: few; CDR3nt: TGTGCCAGCAGCCTCCAGGCGGGAGTAGAGTACGAGCAGTACTTC; CDR3aa: CASSLQAGVEYEQYF
v_gene: TRBV28; j_gene: TRBJ1-5; d_gene: -; abundance: many; CDR3nt: TGTGCCAGCAGTAACCCCCCCTATAATCAGCCCCAGCATTTT; CDR3aa: CASSNPPYNQPQHF
v_gene: TRBV2; j_gene: TRBJ2-1; d_gene: TRBD2; abundance: few; CDR3nt: TGTGCCAGCAGGCCTAGCGGGAGTACCTACAATGAGCAGTTCTTC; CDR3aa: CASRPSGSTYNEQFF
v_gene: TRBV12-3/TRBV12-4; j_gene: TRBJ2-5; d_gene: -; abundance: -; CDR3nt: TGTGCCAGCAGTCCCACTAGCTCCGGAGAGACCCAGTACTTC; CDR3aa: CASSPTSSGETQYF
v_gene: TRBV2; j_gene: TRBJ2-3; d_gene: -; abundance: -; CDR3nt: TGTGCCAGCAGTGAGGCAGGGACCACAGATACGCAGTATTTT; CDR3aa: CASSEAGTTDTQYF
v_gene: TRBV10-3; j_gene: TRBJ2-6; d_gene: TRBD2; abundance: few; CDR3nt: TGTGCCATCAGTGTCGTGGGAGGGAGTGGGGCCAACGTCCTGACTTTC; CDR3aa: CAISVVGGSGANVLTF
v_gene: TRBV12-3/TRBV12-4; j_gene: TRBJ2-7; d_gene: -; abundance: many; CDR3nt: TGTGCCAGCAGGCAACAGACAGTAATCGGCGAGCAGTACTTC; CDR3aa: CASRQQTVIGEQYF
v_gene: TRBV4-2; j_gene: TRBJ1-5; d_gene: -; abundance: -; CDR3nt: TGTGCCAGCAGCCAAGAGTCCGGGGTGTTGGGCAATCAGCCCCAGCATTTT; CDR3aa: CASSQESGVLGNQPQHF
v_gene: TRBV3-1; j_gene: TRBJ1-1; d_gene: -; abundance: -; CDR3nt: TGTGCCAGCAGGTCGCACACAGAGAACACTGAAGCTTTCTTT; CDR3aa: CASRSHTENTEAFF
v_gene: TRBV30; j_gene: TRBJ2-3; d_gene: TRBD2; abundance: many; CDR3nt: TGTGCCTGGAGCCTCGCGGGAGCGTCAGATACGCAGTATTTT; CDR3aa: CAWSLAGASDTQYF
v_gene: TRBV20-1; j_gene: TRBJ1-1; d_gene: -; abundance: many; CDR3nt: TGCAGTGCTAGAGGCGGGGGGATGAACACTGAAGCTTTCTTT; CDR3aa: CSARGGGMNTEAFF
v_gene: TRBV12-3/TRBV12-4; j_gene: TRBJ2-3; d_gene: TRBD2; abundance: many; CDR3nt: TGTGCCAGCAGTGTCTATAGCGGGGGGGCCACAGATACGCAGTATTTT; CDR3aa: CASSVYSGGATDTQYF
v_gene: TRBV12-3/TRBV12-4; j_gene: TRBJ2-6; d_gene: -; abundance: -; CDR3nt: TGTGCCAGCAGTGACGCTGGGTTAAGCTCTGGGGCCAACGTCCTGACTTTC; CDR3aa: CASSDAGLSSGANVLTF
v_gene: TRBV19; j_gene: TRBJ2-4; d_gene: -; abundance: -; CDR3nt: TGTGCCAGTAGTATATCTAGCTACGGGCACATTCAGTACTTC; CDR3aa: CASSISSYGHIQYF
v_gene: TRBV6-2/TRBV6-3; j_gene: TRBJ2-7; d_gene: -; abundance: -; CDR3nt: TGTGCCAGCAGTTACCCACCCCTCTACGAGCAGTACTTC; CDR3aa: CASSYPPLYEQYF
v_gene: TRBV12-3/TRBV12-4; j_gene: TRBJ1-6; d_gene: -; abundance: many; CDR3nt: TGTGCCAGCAGTTTGTCGGGGTCCTCTAATTCACCCCTCCACTTT; CDR3aa: CASSLSGSSNSPLHF
v_gene: TRBV2; j_gene: TRBJ1-5; d_gene: -; abundance: -; CDR3nt: TGTGCCAGCAGTGAAGCACCTCCCAATCAGCCCCAGCATTTT; CDR3aa: CASSEAPPNQPQHF
v_gene: TRBV4-1; j_gene: TRBJ2-3; d_gene: -; abundance: many; CDR3nt: TGCGCCAGCAGCCAAGATCCAGGGCTAACAGATACGCAGTATTTT; CDR3aa: CASSQDPGLTDTQYF
v_gene: TRBV4-3; j_gene: TRBJ1-5; d_gene: -; abundance: few; CDR3nt: TGCGCCAGCAGCCAAGACCCGACTCCGAATCAGCCCCAGCATTTT; CDR3aa: CASSQDPTPNQPQHF
v_gene: TRBV5-1; j_gene: TRBJ1-5; d_gene: -; abundance: -; CDR3nt: TGCGCCAGCAGCTTGGGAGGTTCTGGCAATCAGCCCCAGCATTTT; CDR3aa: CASSLGGSGNQPQHF
v_gene: TRBV5-1; j_gene: TRBJ2-1; d_gene: TRBD1; abundance: many; CDR3nt: TGCGCCAGCAGCAAAAGACAGGGGGCTAATAATGAGCAGTTCTTC; CDR3aa: CASSKRQGANNEQFF
v_gene: TRBV28; j_gene: TRBJ1-5; d_gene: TRBD1; abundance: many; CDR3nt: TGTGCCAGCAGGGGGACAGAACCAAATCAGCCCCAGCATTTT; CDR3aa: CASRGTEPNQPQHF
v_gene: TRBV7-2; j_gene: TRBJ1-2; d_gene: TRBD1; abundance: -; CDR3nt: TGTGCCAGCAGCCCAAGGGGGACAGGGTACTATGGCTACACCTTC; CDR3aa: CASSPRGTGYYGYTF
v_gene: TRBV18; j_gene: TRBJ1-1; d_gene: TRBD1; abundance: many; CDR3nt: TGTGCCAGCAGTCCAGGGGGGGACACTGAAGCTTTCTTT; CDR3aa: CASSPGGDTEAFF
v_gene: TRBV15; j_gene: TRBJ2-7; d_gene: TRBD2; abundance: many; CDR3nt: TGTGCCACCAGAGAAAGCGGGAGGGCTCGTGAGCAGTACTTC; CDR3aa: CATRESGRAREQYF
v_gene: TRBV12-3/TRBV12-4; j_gene: TRBJ1-1; d_gene: -; abundance: many; CDR3nt: TGTGCCAGCAGTTTTTTATCTGAAGCTTTCTTT; CDR3aa: CASSFLSEAFF
v_gene: TRBV7-2; j_gene: TRBJ2-7; d_gene: -; abundance: -; CDR3nt: TGTGCCAGCAGCTCCGTCTCGGGAATTTACTACGAGCAGTACTTC; CDR3aa: CASSSVSGIYYEQYF
v_gene: TRBV24-1; j_gene: TRBJ2-5; d_gene: -; abundance: few; CDR3nt: TGTGCCACCAGTGACATCGATAGGGGCCAAGAGACCCAGTACTTC; CDR3aa: CATSDIDRGQETQYF
v_gene: TRBV20-1; j_gene: TRBJ2-7; d_gene: -; abundance: many; CDR3nt: TGCAGTGCTCATAACTACGAGCAGTACTTC; CDR3aa: CSAHNYEQYF